One and the same sample provided the 14 T cell receptor beta chains below, sequenced in a study of breast tumors, draining lymph nodes, adjacent tissues. TCRdb re-analysed the multiplex PCR reads in MiXCR, keeping a single row per CDR3 protein. The sample carries roughly 80,000 distinct CDR3 sequences, roughly 20% recorded once. Breast cancer patients provided tissue from their axillary draining lymph nodes. Sequencing was performed on axillary lymph node tissue. The receptors were sampled from a female donor with breast cancer. Some clones in this sample may be carry-over from other donors' samples.

This clonotype was counted only a few times. The junction shows a germline mismatch at one end, possibly a read error. The chain joins TRBV7-2 to TRBJ2-5; 9 nucleotides agree with TRBD2. Germline CDR1 SGHTA, CDR2 FQGNSA. The CDR3 has 14 residues. CDR3 coding DNA: TGTGCCAGCAGCACGGGACTAGCCCAAGAGGCCCAGTACTTC. It encodes CASSTGLAQEAQYF.

This clonotype was observed a few times. The chain employs TRBV3-2 and TRBJ2-2; the table names TRBD1, a call not compared with the DNA. TRBV3-2 is recorded as a pseudogene. The CDR3 loop spans 15 amino acids. The CDR3 DNA sequence: TGTGCCAGCAGCCAAACGGGACCTAAAACCGGGGAGCTGTTTTTT. Translating it yields CASSQTGPKTGELFF.

The chain uses TRBV4-2 and TRBJ1-5, with TRBD1 matching over 8 bases. CDR1 and CDR2 from the germline V gene are LGHNA and YNFKEQ. V lost 4 bases and J lost 6; bases outside the gene matches: 14. This CDR3 is 17 amino acids long. DNA of the CDR3: TGTGCCAGCAGCCGGGGAAGACAGGGGAGGATAAGTCAGCCCCAGCATTTT. Amino acid sequence: CASSRGRQGRISQPQHF.

This clonotype was observed a handful of times. This may stem from a read error, because a much larger clone lies one nucleotide away. The rearrangement joins TRBV11-1 to TRBJ2-1; 7 bases are shared with TRBD2. CDR3 length: 15 amino acids. CDR1 and CDR2 from the germline V gene are SGHAT and FQDESV (reference sequence). Here the CDR3 DNA reads TGTGCCGGCAGCGAGGCAGCGGGGCCCTACAATGAGCAGTTCTTC. It encodes CAGSEAAGPYNEQFF.

This clonotype is a singleton in its sample. One base away lies a much larger clone, so this may be a sequencing read error. CDR3 DNA: TGTGCCAGCAGCTTAGATCTGGGATCCTACGATGAGCAGTTCTTC. As protein: CASSLDLGSYDEQFF. The chain joins TRBV11-2 to TRBJ2-1; D remains unclear. The CDR3 totals 15 residues. Germline V CDR1 and CDR2: SGHAT, FQNNGV.

This clonotype has just one count. A much larger clonotype is one base distant, so this may be a read error. The chain joins TRBV3-2 to TRBJ2-7; the table's D call TRBD2 went unverified against the DNA. The DNA matches TRBJ2-1 better at its end, which makes the J call doubtful. TRBV3-2 constitutes a pseudogene. This CDR3 is built from 15 residues. The DNA for the CDR3 is TGTGCCAGCAGCCAGACTAGCGGGAGTAGGTACGAGCAGTTCTTC. As protein: CASSQTSGSRYEQFF.

This clonotype came up many times. V is TRBV12-3 or TRBV12-4 and J is TRBJ2-2; D may correspond to TRBD1 or TRBD2 (5 bases each). V lost 6 bases, J lost 5 bases, and 19 bases lay in between. This CDR3 spans 16 amino acids. The CDR3 nucleotides are TGTGCCAGCAGCCTGTCCGGGACCAGAATAACCGGGGAGCTGTTTTTT. Translated, it gives CASSLSGTRITGELFF.

At least ten counts were recorded for this clonotype. The J gene is TRBJ1-5, the V gene TRBV6-2 or TRBV6-3; D may be TRBD1 (5 bases). Germline V gene lookup returns CDR1 MNHEY and CDR2 SVGEGT. CDR3 size: 15 residues. Deletions cut 4 bases from V and 0 bases from J, with 10 bases between. As DNA, the CDR3 is TGTGCCAGCAGTTCGACAGTCTATAGCAATCAGCCCCAGCATTTT. Its translation is CASSSTVYSNQPQHF.

This clonotype has at least ten counts. The V and J genes are TRBV6-1 and TRBJ2-7; D uncertain. Germline loops: CDR1 MNHNS, CDR2 SASEGT. V lost 0 bases to trimming and J lost 4 bases, with 13 bases between them. The CDR3 runs 15 residues. In DNA form, the CDR3 reads TGTGCCAGCAGTGAAGCGCCAGCCTATGGGTACGAGCAGTACTTC. Its translation: CASSEAPAYGYEQYF.

Notes on this clonotype: This may be a read error, as it is one base from a much larger clone. V and J are TRBV27 and TRBJ2-7; D is perhaps TRBD1 or TRBD2 (5 bases each). V was clipped by 5 bases and J by 3 bases, with 11 bases between them. The CDR3 runs 13 residues. In germline, CDR1 is MNHEY, CDR2 SMNVEV (reference sequence). The CDR3 DNA reads as TGTGCCAGCAGTGGGGACGCTGGCTACGAGCAGTACTTC. Protein sequence: CASSGDAGYEQYF.

This clonotype was seen repeatedly, ten times or more. This chain uses TRBV12-3 or TRBV12-4 with TRBJ1-5; D ambiguous. V lost 3 bases and J 0 bases, leaving 3 bases between the germline ends. The CDR3 contains 13 residues. The CDR3 DNA sequence: TGTGCCAGCAGTTTCAATAGCAATCAGCCCCAGCATTTT. Its translation: CASSFNSNQPQHF.

The table lists this clonotype with many counts. The chain joins TRBV5-1 to TRBJ2-3; D not certain. This CDR3 contains 13 residues. Trimming shortened V by 4 bases and J by 0 bases, and 6 bases separated the two germline ends. Per germline, CDR1 SGHRS and CDR2 YFSETQ. The CDR3 loop is CASSPDSTDTQYF. The CDR3 DNA reads as TGCGCCAGCAGCCCTGACAGCACAGATACGCAGTATTTT.

This clonotype was recorded at least ten times. The CDR3 region has the DNA TGCGCCAGCAGCTTGGGAACCGCTGGGGATGAGCAGTTCTTC. This translates into CASSLGTAGDEQFF. The gene calls are TRBV5-1 and TRBJ2-1; D call uncertain. Trimming cost V 0 bases and J 8 bases, with 12 bases left between them. The CDR3 sequence is 14 residues long. Germline assignment: CDR1 SGHRS and CDR2 YFSETQ.

This clonotype was recorded at least ten times. The rearrangement uses TRBV7-2 and TRBJ2-1; D unresolved. Germline V gene data show CDR1 as SGHTA and CDR2 as FQGNSA. V was cut by 1 base and J by 8 bases, with 6 bases left in between. This CDR3 is 12 amino acids long. This CDR3 reads CASSLESYEQFF. In nucleotides, the CDR3 is TGTGCCAGCAGCTTAGAAAGCTATGAGCAGTTCTTC.